This T cell receptor beta chain was identified in a study of blood T cells in healthy people across ages. Ten or more counts support this clonotype. Primers used in a second PCR of about 7 to 11 cycles were a sample-barcoded 5' primer and a J-beta primer mix. A single record per CDR3 protein comes from TCRdb applying MiXCR to the 5' RACE reads. The table records 1.5 million to 2 million distinct CDR3 sequences, approximately 39% of them present only once. Source material: blood. This TCR came from a human donor in good health.

CDR3 loop: CASSSTYGYTF. CDR3 nucleotide sequence: TGCGCCAGCAGCTCGACCTATGGCTACACCTTC. The V call is TRBV5-1, the J call TRBJ1-2; D not certain. Trimming took off 3 bases at V and 4 bases at J, with 4 bases between the two ends. CDR3 size: 11 residues. CDR1 is SGHRS, CDR2 YFSETQ, per germline.